A selection of T cell receptor beta chains follows, all from one sample in a study of T cell changes during pregnancy in multiple sclerosis. Profiled with immunoSEQ multiplex PCR; TCRdb holds only in-frame clones, not every one. This table has approximately 57,000 clones, roughly 94% appearing once. The source was CD4+ T cells from peripheral blood mononuclear cells, collected in the second trimester of pregnancy. The receptors derive from a female donor with multiple sclerosis, enrolled in a pregnancy study. CDR3s include the opening cysteine and the closing phenylalanine or tryptophan. D genes are given only for firm matches. Clone size is not always given. Where it is, it says once, few, many or a class for expanded clones.

DNA | CDR3 | size | V | D | J
TGTGCCAGCAGTTCGACAGGGCCGAATGAAAAACTGTTTTTT | CASSSTGPNEKLFF | . | TRBV27 | TRBD1 | TRBJ1-4
TGTGCCAGCAGTCCAGGCCGGAACACTGAAGCTTTCTTT | CASSPGRNTEAFF | once | TRBV6-1 | . | TRBJ1-1
TGCGCCAGCAGCCAAGGACTAGCGGGGGGCTACGAGCAGTACTTC | CASSQGLAGGYEQYF | . | TRBV5-1 | TRBD2 | TRBJ2-7
TGTGCCAGCAGCTTGGAGGTTTCAGGCACTGAAGCTTTCTTT | CASSLEVSGTEAFF | . | TRBV7-9 | . | TRBJ1-1
TGTGCCAGCAGTTACTCCAGAATTACGAAAGAGACCCAGTACTTC | CASSYSRITKETQYF | once | TRBV6-5 | . | TRBJ2-5
TGTGCCTGGAGTGTAGACTTAGAAAACCGGTACTTC | CAWSVDLENRYF | . | TRBV30 | . | TRBJ2-7
TGTGCCAGCAGTCTCATCGGACTGCGGGAGACCCAGTACTTC | CASSLIGLRETQYF | . | TRBV7-2 | . | TRBJ2-5
TGTGCCAGCAGTTACTCGTCGCGGGTATACAATGAGCAGTTCTTC | CASSYSSRVYNEQFF | . | TRBV6-5 | . | TRBJ2-1
TGTGCCAGCAGTCTCCCACAGGGGAAAGGGTACGAGCAGTACTTC | CASSLPQGKGYEQYF | once | TRBV28 | TRBD1 | TRBJ2-7
TGCGCCAGCAGCTGGGCTAGCGGGACCTACGAGCAGTACTTC | CASSWASGTYEQYF | . | TRBV5-1 | TRBD2 | TRBJ2-7
TGTGCCATCAGTCCCAGAACCCAATCGATGAACGAGCAGTACTTC | CAISPRTQSMNEQYF | . | TRBV10-3 | . | TRBJ2-7
TGCGCCAGCAGCTTGGAAGCGACTTCCCCTGGCTACACCTTC | CASSLEATSPGYTF | . | TRBV5-1 | . | TRBJ1-2
TGTGCCAGCAGCTCCTCCCGACAGGGTGGTGAAAAACTGTTTTTT | CASSSSRQGGEKLFF | . | TRBV5-4 | TRBD1 | TRBJ1-4
TGTGCCAGCAGCTTAGGACTGTACGAGCAGTACTTC | CASSLGLYEQYF | . | TRBV13 | . | TRBJ2-7
TGTGCCAGCAGCTTAAGTAGTAGCGGGAGTATCTATGAGCAGTTCTTC | CASSLSSSGSIYEQFF | . | TRBV7-2 | TRBD2 | TRBJ2-1
TGTGCCAGTAGTATAGATAGGAGCGCAGATACGCAGTATTTT | CASSIDRSADTQYF | . | TRBV19 | . | TRBJ2-3
TGTGCCAGTAGTATTGGGCAGGGGAACTATGGCTACACCTTC | CASSIGQGNYGYTF | . | TRBV19 | . | TRBJ1-2
TGTGCCAGTAGTAGGATACAGGGGAAAGACACTGAAGCTTTCTTT | CASSRIQGKDTEAFF | few | TRBV19 | TRBD1 | TRBJ1-1
TGCGCCAGCAGGCGAGGGGGGGGTGACAGCGCCTCGGGTGAAAAACTGTTTTTT | CASRRGGGDSASGEKLFF | . | TRBV5-1 | . | TRBJ1-4
TGTGCCAGCAGCTTAGAGGAGGGGAGCTCCTACGAGCAGTACTTC | CASSLEEGSSYEQYF | . | TRBV7-2 | . | TRBJ2-7
TGTGCCAGCAGCCAAGAGGGGGCGGGGGCGGGTGAAAAACTGTTTTTT | CASSQEGAGAGEKLFF | . | TRBV4-2 | . | TRBJ1-4
TGTGCCAGCTCGCCAATCCCCAGCGGGGGGGGGCCAGATACGCAGTATTTT | CASSPIPSGGGPDTQYF | . | TRBV18 | TRBD2 | TRBJ2-3
TGTGCCAGCAGCCTCCCCGACAGGAACACTGAAGCTTTCTTT | CASSLPDRNTEAFF | once | TRBV5-6 | . | TRBJ1-1
TGTGCCAGCATCCTACAGCCTGCGGGGAATCAGCCCCAGCATTTT | CASILQPAGNQPQHF | . | TRBV2 | . | TRBJ1-5
TGTGCCAGCAGTTCTTCCCGGGGGACAGGGGTCTACGAGCAGTACTTC | CASSSSRGTGVYEQYF | . | TRBV6-6 | TRBD1 | TRBJ2-7
TGTGCCAGCAGCTTGGGCATGGGGGGGGCTAGGAATGAGCAGTTCTTC | CASSLGMGGARNEQFF | . | TRBV5-4 | . | TRBJ2-1
TGTGCCAGTAGTATCACGGTTAGCTCTGGGGCCAACGTCCTGACTTTC | CASSITVSSGANVLTF | . | TRBV19 | . | TRBJ2-6
TGTGCCAGCAGCAGTGGAGGGAGGCACGGGGAGCTGTTTTTT | CASSSGGRHGELFF | . | TRBV7-7 | . | TRBJ2-2
TGTGCCAGCAGCTACACCCCACCCTGGGGCGGGGGCCTCTACAATGAGCAGTTCTTC | CASSYTPPWGGGLYNEQFF | . | TRBV11-3 | . | TRBJ2-1